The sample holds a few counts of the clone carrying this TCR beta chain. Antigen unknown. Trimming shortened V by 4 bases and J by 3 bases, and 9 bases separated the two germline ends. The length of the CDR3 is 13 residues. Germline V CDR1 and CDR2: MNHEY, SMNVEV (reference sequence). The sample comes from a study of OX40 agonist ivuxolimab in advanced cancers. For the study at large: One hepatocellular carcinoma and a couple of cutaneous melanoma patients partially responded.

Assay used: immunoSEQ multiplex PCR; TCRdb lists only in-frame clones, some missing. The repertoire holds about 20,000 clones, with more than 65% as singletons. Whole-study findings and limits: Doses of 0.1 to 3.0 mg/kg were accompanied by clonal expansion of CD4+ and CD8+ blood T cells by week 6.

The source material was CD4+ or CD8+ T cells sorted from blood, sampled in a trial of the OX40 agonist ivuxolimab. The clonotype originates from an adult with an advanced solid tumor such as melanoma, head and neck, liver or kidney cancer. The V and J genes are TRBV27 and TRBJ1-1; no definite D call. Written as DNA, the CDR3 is TGTGCCAGCAGTTCCCCACCTCACACTGAAGCTTTCTTT. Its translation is CASSSPPHTEAFF.